The sequence of this T cell receptor beta chain was determined in a study of shared clonotypes between healthy human individuals (dated by TCRdb to about 2020). In terms of the full investigation: A couple of women and three men aged 18 to 49 years were included in the cohort. For each donor, CD4 naive and CD4 memory were each run on three plates, CD8 naive on two plates, and CD8 memory on one plate. To estimate repertoire size and how much clonotypes are shared between individuals, the study performed deep sequencing of blood TCR repertoires from a few healthy adults. Different laboratories and diverse techniques were used to prepare libraries and sequence TCR repertoires, to increase sequencing depth and limit assay-specific biases. Leukapheresis yielded between about 0.85 and 9 billion PBMCs per donor. Broader findings and caveats from the paper: Compared with non-shared clonotypes, the clonotypes found in all four sorted-subset donors had higher generation probabilities. Sharing across a few donors was observed for about 5% of naive CD4, over 3% of naive CD8, over 2% of memory CD4, and roughly 0.4% of memory CD8 clonotypes. Estimated clonotype richness was generally larger for naive than for memory subsets. Incomplete sequencing was indicated by rarefaction of sorted-subset datasets, despite the large sequencing depth. The small number of donors limited the genetic and exposure-history diversity represented. Pairwise subsampling indicated that sequencing depth was expected to affect the degree of clonotype sharing among donors. Sampling was restricted to blood, and TCR repertoires in tissue are likely to differ from TCR repertoires in blood.

The junction shows trimming of 2 bases on V and 7 bases on J, plus 12 bases between the germline ends. Reading the germline V gene gives CDR1 SGHTA and CDR2 FQGTGA. From the cysteine through the phenylalanine, the CDR3 covers 13 amino acids. Solely the CDR3 DNA is kept, with 39 bases framed from the first base. With respect to this clone: Its antigen is currently not known. No quality values exist for individual bases; no much larger clone is one base distant.

Using the deep immunoSEQ assay, multiplex PCR amplified TCR CDR3 regions from genomic DNA. Extracted genomic DNA from each cell subset was distributed evenly across all wells of several immunoSEQ 96-well plates, and each plate was treated as a replicate. For sorted subsets, around 0.2 ug of genomic DNA, equivalent to tens of thousands of T cell genomes, went into each replicate PCR. The purified libraries were quantified using a Qubit 3.0 fluorometer, sized with a Bioanalyzer 2100, and then quantified again using the KAPA Library Quantification kit. A separate single-read 150-cycle Illumina NextSeq 550 flow cell was used to sequence each immunoSEQ 96-well plate. The paper's processing steps were these. The immunoSEQ output contained only junctional sequences without quality scores, so filtering could not match that applied to full-length reads. Sequences were annotated with PyIR, a Python wrapper for IgBLAST v1.9, using IMGT germline references to assign V/J genes and CDR3. Reads were filtered out if the reads had weak V/J assignments (E-value above 1e-6), no CDR3, stop codons, out-of-frame junctions, or ambiguous translated residues. V3J clonotypes were defined as sequences sharing the same inferred V gene, J gene, and CDR3 amino acid sequence. Percentage overlap between repertoires was computed as shared unique clonotypes divided by the size of the smaller repertoire. Three approaches were used to assess repertoire richness: RTK rarefaction, the Chao1 estimator, and Recon v2.1 estimates of unobserved clonotypes. Generation probabilities for all TCRbeta clonotypes obtained by the gDNA method from several donors were computed using OLGA. Not all clones reach the TCRdb copy of this immuneACCESS table, which keeps in-frame sequences only. Checked studies attribute under half of the gap to unresolved V genes and leave the rest unexplained. V, J and clone size are those of that table, while D and trimming were read from the DNA. The sample includes about 1 million clones, with about 80% observed a single time. Approximately 1.3% of the sample goes to the ten largest clones.

Healthy HIV-negative adults with no recently reported acute infections or vaccinations were included as donors. Every donor was a Caucasian adult residing in Nashville, Tennessee, USA. CD4+ T cells were enriched by magnetic negative selection; naive cells were then positively selected on CD45RA, and the negative fraction formed the memory subset. After blood collection by leukapheresis, PBMCs were isolated using Ficoll-Histopaque density gradient centrifugation and then cryopreserved in the vapor phase of liquid nitrogen. Analytical flow cytometry was used to check the purity and quantity of each magnetically sorted T cell population. Genomic DNA was isolated from every sorted fraction and measured by UV absorbance on a Nanodrop 2000c.

The sequence links TRBV7-3 to TRBJ2-7, with a weak D call of TRBD2 (5 bases match). The sequencing input was memory CD4+ T cells sorted from blood. The sample's cell subset or site label is to be understood as: CD45RA-negative fraction. The clonotype was recovered from a man aged 18 to 35 in good health. DNA sequence: TGTGCCAGCAGCTTATCAGCCCCGGGGGAGCAGTACTTC. Its translation is CASSLSAPGEQYF.